This T cell receptor beta chain was sequenced for a study of neurological immune-mediated disorders (dated by TCRdb to about 2019). Notes on the research overall: Among the 34 multiple sclerosis patients, relapsing-remitting MS accounted for around 30 and secondary progressive MS accounted for 3. Using UMI-based sequencing, the study compared peripheral blood TCR-beta repertoires from patients with HTLV-I-associated myelopathy (HAM/TSP), patients with multiple sclerosis, and healthy controls. The cohort comprised about 71 subjects: about 15 HAM/TSP patients, around 34 multiple sclerosis patients and about 20 healthy controls. Longitudinal samples, technical triplicates and paired sorted CD4+ and CD8+ T-cell subsets, alongside PBMC samples, were included among the 106 TCR-beta libraries. Overall results and qualifications from the work: No association of the MS cluster with clinical or MRI features was observed, and the need for larger cohorts was stated by the authors. TCR clonal expansion was highest in HAM/TSP patients and lowest in MS patients, with MS patients falling below even healthy controls. Expanded clones from different subjects shared no identical CDR3 amino acid sequences, which suggests that TCR-beta repertoires were private in all groups. Repertoires from 18 of 34 MS patients were grouped by phylogenetic analysis into a cluster of related CDR3 sequences, suggesting a possible repertoire-level signature.

For the unsorted PBMC libraries, 2 million PBMCs were stored in RNAlater at -80 degrees C until RNA extraction and were used to generate the libraries. Multiple sclerosis patients were enrolled in a US clinical protocol under which disease progression was evaluated by magnetic resonance imaging. PBMCs were separated from peripheral blood using Ficoll-Hypaque density gradient centrifugation and then cryopreserved in liquid nitrogen. CDR3 length: 12 amino acids, cysteine to phenylalanine. Only CDR3 DNA is held: 36 bases, read in frame from base 1. Looking up the germline V gene yields CDR1 SGHTA and CDR2 FQGNSA. Between the V and J ends, shortened by 7 bases and 3 bases respectively, the junction contains 9 bases. This clonotype was seen repeatedly, ten times or more. What this receptor recognizes is not known. Base qualities are not recorded, but no much larger clone differs from it by a single base.

cDNA synthesis used template-switch 5'RACE with a primer carrying a 10-nucleotide random unique molecular identifier tagging each TCR transcript. Every sequencing run covered 15-18 subjects and yielded more than 170 million TCR-beta sequences. Total RNA was extracted with the RNeasy kit. Using the KAPA Real-time Library Amplification kit, TCR-beta VDJ regions were amplified with primers for the TCR constant region and the 5'RACE anchor. Sample indexes and Illumina adaptors were added in a first PCR, after which library yield was increased in a second PCR. After Ampure bead purification, the roughly 650 bp TCR product was size-selected on a 2% E-gel SizeSelection system. Before pooling, library quality was assessed on a Bioanalyzer, concentration was determined with Qubit, and library quantification was performed with the Kapa Library Quantification kit. Paired-end 2 x 150 bp sequencing of the libraries was performed on an Illumina HiSeq 2500. To increase sequence diversity, roughly 24-32% phiX was spiked into each library pool. For the original study's pipeline: Quality-filtered reads were processed with the UMI-based MiGEC pipeline, and over 75% of raw TCR sequences were removed by the MiGEC pipeline during error correction. VDJ genes were aligned to IMGT germline references, and each clonotype was defined by a unique CDR3 amino acid sequence together with V-J genes. Clonal expansion, Shannon diversity and CDR3 relatedness were evaluated with VDJtools (CalcPairwiseDistances, ClusterSamples), while phylogenetic trees were built in CLCbio workbench. Clones with at least 8 unique UMIs were defined as expanded, with this threshold being based on coefficient-of-variation modelling across technical triplicates. The public reads were run again by TCRdb, first through fastp at Q25 and then through MiXCR, and only productive beta chains were kept. Entries are consolidated by CDR3 protein sequence, retaining the most common genes and DNA. The V and J calls were determined by TCRdb, not by the authors. Within this sample are about 89,000 distinct CDR3 sequences, with 2.5% to 3% of them counted one time only. The ten top clones hold around 1.1% of the sample.

Source material: PBMCs. The sequence links TRBV7-2 to TRBJ2-5; there is no confident call for the D gene. The receptor comes from a woman younger than 45 with multiple sclerosis. The DNA sequence is as follows: TGTGCCAGCACCCGGCTTGAAGAGACCCAGTACTTC. The translation is CASTRLEETQYF.